The T cell receptor beta chain described here comes from a study of identical twins (dated by TCRdb to 2016 to 2018). Study-level background: To test whether fetal clonotypes persist, this study deep-sequenced TCR alpha and beta repertoires from monozygotic twins, from unrelated adults of various ages, and from cord blood. To rule out contamination, replicate twin experiments were performed at different times with different library preparation protocols.

All donors were healthy Caucasians. Three pairs of female monozygotic twins, all aged roughly 18 to 30 years, made up the twin cohort. Positive isolation kits from Invitrogen were used to isolate CD4+ and CD8+ T cell populations. Library creation used 5' RACE. Sequencing was carried out with an Illumina HiSeq 2000. Template switching introduced a universal primer binding site; the final cDNA contained a unique molecular identifier, enabling accurate counting of TCR cDNA molecules. Specific primers in the conserved constant-segment region were used to synthesize first-strand cDNA for the TCR alpha and beta chains. Each cDNA library was double barcoded, with a SMART-Mk sample barcode plus Illumina barcodes, to control for contamination. Two successive PCR steps introduced TruSeq adapter sequences along with Illumina sample barcodes. Sequencing of the TCR alpha and beta cDNA libraries was done on the Illumina HiSeq platform using custom primers. Per the authors' processing: Unique molecular identifiers were extracted from raw reads with MiGEC, and CDR3 positions were determined with MiXCR. For each individual, recombination models were inferred using an EM algorithm with the repgenHMM and IGoR tools. The analysis of shared clonotypes was done with the tcR package in R, with sharing normalized by the product of cloneset sizes. Out-of-frame nonproductive sequences were analyzed to study raw recombination free of thymic and clonal selection effects. TCRdb redid the processing of the public reads, applying fastp at Q25 and MiXCR, and retained in-frame beta chains. Identical CDR3 proteins give one entry, which carries the most common genes and DNA. The V and J calls shown here were made by TCRdb, not taken from the authors' results. The sample has fewer than 500,000 distinct CDR3 sequences on record, roughly an eighth of them singletons. The leading ten clones occupy approximately 1% of the sample.

In its sample, this clonotype was seen a few times. The clone's antigen remains unknown. No per-base quality is available; no much larger clone lies one base away. V ends up 4 bases short and J 7 bases short, with an unmatched junction base count of 9. Reading from cysteine to phenylalanine, the CDR3 counts 15 amino acids. CDR3 DNA only is kept here, 45 bases in frame from base 1. The CDR1 and CDR2 encoded by the germline V gene are SGHRS and YFSETQ. Overall results and qualifications from the work: In beta out-of-frame sequences, excess twin sharing was weaker, because having fewer shared sequences lowered the signal-to-noise ratio. Zero-insertion analyses could be partly confounded by invariant T cells such as MAIT and iNKT, although diverse VJ usage argued against such confounding for most clonotypes. Fewer insertions were carried by abundant cord blood beta clonotypes, a similar but weaker trend appeared in young adult naive repertoires, and no such trend appeared in memory repertoires. Because the same donors could not be followed over many years, conclusions were based on cross-sectional statistical analysis. Compared with coincidental sharing between unrelated individuals, out-of-frame TCR alpha sequences shared between twins had an excess of sequences with low generation probability. In monozygotic twins, recombination models systematically underestimated out-of-frame TCR alpha sharing, but the models matched the sharing seen between unrelated individuals.

Another study also made use of these data, one on yellow fever vaccine responses in identical twins. Looking at the second paper: According to the authors, the vaccine-induced T cell response in identical twins seemed to be partly convergent and partly specific to each individual. Focusing on identical twins, the study followed the T cell clones that responded to the vaccine, and did so with precision.

The sequence joins TRBV5-1 to TRBJ1-4; 8 junctional bases match TRBD1. This sequence originates from a woman aged 18-29 years in good health. Specimen: CD4+ T cells sorted from blood. The nucleotide sequence is TGCGCCAGCAGCCCTAACCAGGGGGCAGGTGAAAAACTGTTTTTT. Translated, this gives CASSPNQGAGEKLFF. The full variable domain, completed from the reference TRBV5-1 and TRBJ1-4 proteins outside the CDR3, reads KAGVTQTPRYLIKTRGQQVTLSCSPISGHRSVSWYQQTPGQGLQFLFEYFSETQRNKGNFPGRFSGRQFSNSRSEMNVSTLELGDSALYLCASSPNQGAGEKLFFGSGTQLSVL.